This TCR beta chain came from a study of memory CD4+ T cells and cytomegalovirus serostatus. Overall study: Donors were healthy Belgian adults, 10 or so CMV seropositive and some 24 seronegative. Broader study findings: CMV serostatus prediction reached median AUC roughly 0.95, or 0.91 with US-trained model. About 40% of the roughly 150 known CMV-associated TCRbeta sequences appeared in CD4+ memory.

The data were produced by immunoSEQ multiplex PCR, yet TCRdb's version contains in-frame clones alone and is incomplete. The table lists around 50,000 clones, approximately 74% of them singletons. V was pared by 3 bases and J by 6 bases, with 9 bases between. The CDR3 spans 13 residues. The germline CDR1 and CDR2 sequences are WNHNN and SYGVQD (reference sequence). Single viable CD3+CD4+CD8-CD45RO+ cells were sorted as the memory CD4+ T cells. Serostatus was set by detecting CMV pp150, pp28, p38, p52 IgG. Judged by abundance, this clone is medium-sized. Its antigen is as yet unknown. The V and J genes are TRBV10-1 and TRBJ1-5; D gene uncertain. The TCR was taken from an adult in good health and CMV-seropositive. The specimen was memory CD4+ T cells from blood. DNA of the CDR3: TGCGCCAGCAGTGAAGGAGCCTTTCAGCCCCAGCATTTT. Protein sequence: CASSEGAFQPQHF.